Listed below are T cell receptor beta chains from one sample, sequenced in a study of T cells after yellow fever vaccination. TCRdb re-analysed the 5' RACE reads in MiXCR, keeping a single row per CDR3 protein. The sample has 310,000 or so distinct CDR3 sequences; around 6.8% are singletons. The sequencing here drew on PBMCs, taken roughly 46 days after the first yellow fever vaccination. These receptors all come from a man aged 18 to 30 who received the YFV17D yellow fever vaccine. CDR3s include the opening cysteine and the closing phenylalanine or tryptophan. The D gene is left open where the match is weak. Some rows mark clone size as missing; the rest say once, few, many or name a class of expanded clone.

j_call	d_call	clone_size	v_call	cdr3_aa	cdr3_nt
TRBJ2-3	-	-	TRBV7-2	CASSQYTGGGADTQYF	TGTGCCAGCAGCCAGTATACAGGGGGAGGGGCAGATACGCAGTATTTT
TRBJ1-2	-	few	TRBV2	CAGLLGTAYGYTF	TGTGCCGGCCTGTTAGGAACAGCCTATGGCTACACCTTC
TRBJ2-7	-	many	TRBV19	CASSISGTSYEQYF	TGTGCCAGTAGTATCTCGGGGACTTCCTACGAGCAGTACTTC
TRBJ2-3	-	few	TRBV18	CASSPQNLGVSDTQYF	TGTGCCAGCTCACCACAAAACTTAGGAGTCTCAGATACGCAGTATTTT
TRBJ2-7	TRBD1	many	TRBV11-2	CASSLYGTVSYEQYF	TGTGCCAGCAGCTTATACGGGACAGTGTCCTACGAGCAGTACTTC
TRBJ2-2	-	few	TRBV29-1	CSGKTLTGTGELFF	TGCAGCGGGAAGACGCTTACTGGGACCGGGGAGCTGTTTTTT
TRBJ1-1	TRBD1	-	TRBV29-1	CSVLPGQGRPEAFF	TGCAGCGTCCTCCCGGGACAGGGGCGTCCTGAAGCTTTCTTT
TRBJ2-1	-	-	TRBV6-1	CASSRRAYNEQFF	TGTGCCAGCAGTAGGCGGGCGTACAATGAGCAGTTCTTC
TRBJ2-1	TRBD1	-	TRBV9	CASSVGGQGRNEQFF	TGTGCCAGCAGCGTTGGGGGACAGGGGAGAAATGAGCAGTTCTTC
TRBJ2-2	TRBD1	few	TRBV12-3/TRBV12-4	CASSHSTGGFGGELFF	TGTGCCAGCAGCCACTCGACAGGGGGCTTCGGCGGGGAGCTGTTTTTT
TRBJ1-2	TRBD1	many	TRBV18	CASSPGQGGYTF	TGTGCCAGCTCACCTGGACAGGGTGGCTACACCTTC
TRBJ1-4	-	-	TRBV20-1	CSARDYLNDEKLFF	TGCAGTGCTAGAGATTATCTTAATGACGAAAAACTGTTTTTT
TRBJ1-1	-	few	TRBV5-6	CASSMEVWGTEAFF	TGTGCCAGCAGCATGGAGGTTTGGGGCACTGAAGCTTTCTTT
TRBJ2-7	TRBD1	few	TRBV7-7	CASSLTSQGTGEQYF	TGTGCCAGCAGCTTGACTTCACAGGGGACGGGTGAGCAGTACTTC
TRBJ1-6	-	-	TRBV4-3	CASSRGYYNSPLHF	TGCGCCAGCAGCCGAGGATACTATAATTCACCCCTCCACTTT
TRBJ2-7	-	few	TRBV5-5	CASRLYPQGLSQQYF	TGTGCCAGCAGATTATATCCGCAAGGGTTATCACAGCAGTACTTC
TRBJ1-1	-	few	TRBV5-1	CASSLGRERTEAFF	TGCGCCAGCAGCTTGGGACGGGAACGGACTGAAGCTTTCTTT
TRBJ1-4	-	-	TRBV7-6	CASSLEVGWGEKLFF	TGTGCCAGCAGCTTAGAGGTCGGCTGGGGTGAAAAACTGTTTTTT